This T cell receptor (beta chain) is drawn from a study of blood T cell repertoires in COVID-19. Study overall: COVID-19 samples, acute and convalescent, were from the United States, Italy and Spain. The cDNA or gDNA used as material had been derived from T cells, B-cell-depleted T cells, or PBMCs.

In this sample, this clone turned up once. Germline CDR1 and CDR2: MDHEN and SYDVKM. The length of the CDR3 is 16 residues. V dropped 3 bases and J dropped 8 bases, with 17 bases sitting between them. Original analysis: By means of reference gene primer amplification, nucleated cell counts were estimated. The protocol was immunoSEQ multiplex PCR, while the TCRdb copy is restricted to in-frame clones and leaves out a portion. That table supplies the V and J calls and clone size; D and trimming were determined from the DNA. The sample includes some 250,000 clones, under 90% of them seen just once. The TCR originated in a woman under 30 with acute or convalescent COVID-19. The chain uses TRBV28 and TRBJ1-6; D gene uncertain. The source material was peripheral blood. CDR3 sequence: CASSFVFSTVDSPLHF. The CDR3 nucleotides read TGTGCCAGCAGTTTTGTTTTTTCTACAGTCGATTCACCCCTCCACTTT.